The present T cell receptor beta chain was sequenced within a study of radiation and T cells in renal cell carcinoma. Sample time point: blood 4 weeks post-SBRT, at nephrectomy. Regarding treatment: 15 Gy SBRT to primary tumor, nephrectomy 4 weeks later. Trimming cost V 3 bases and J 0 bases, with 8 bases left between them. This CDR3 comprises 15 residues. Per germline, CDR1 MDHEN and CDR2 SYDVKM. Sequencing used immunoSEQ multiplex PCR; TCRdb keeps in-frame clones, though not all of them. The sample records about 77,000 clones, over 80% being singletons. This chain uses TRBV28 with TRBJ2-2, with D unclear. The material sequenced was blood, taken from a patient whose treatment included radiotherapy and nephrectomy. The TCR comes from a woman in her sixties or seventies with renal cell carcinoma. The CDR3 loop reads CASSLWAANTGELFF. The CDR3 nucleotides read TGTGCCAGCAGTTTGTGGGCCGCGAACACCGGGGAGCTGTTTTTT. Together with reference TRBV28 and TRBJ2-2, the CDR3 gives the full variable domain: DVKVTQSSRYLVKRTGEKVFLECVQDMDHENMFWYRQDPGLGLRLIYFSYDVKMKEKGDIPEGYSVSREKKERFSLILESASTNQTSMYLCASSLWAANTGELFFGEGSRLTVL.